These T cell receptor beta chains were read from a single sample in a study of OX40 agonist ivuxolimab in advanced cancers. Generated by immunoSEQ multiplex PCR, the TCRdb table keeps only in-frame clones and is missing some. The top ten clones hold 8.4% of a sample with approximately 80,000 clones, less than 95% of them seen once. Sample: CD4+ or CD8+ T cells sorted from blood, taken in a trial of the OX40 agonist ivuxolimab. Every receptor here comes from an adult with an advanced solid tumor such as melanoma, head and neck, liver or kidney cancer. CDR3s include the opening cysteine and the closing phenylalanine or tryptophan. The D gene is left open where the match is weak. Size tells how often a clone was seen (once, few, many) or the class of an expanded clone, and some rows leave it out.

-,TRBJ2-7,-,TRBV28,CASSLQPSQVIGYEQYF,TGTGCCAGCAGTTTACAGCCTTCGCAGGTAATAGGCTACGAGCAGTACTTC
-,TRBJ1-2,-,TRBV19,CASSAHSGANYGYTF,TGTGCCAGTAGTGCACACTCGGGCGCTAACTATGGCTACACCTTC
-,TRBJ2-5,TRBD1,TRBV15,CATSSPGQGPRETQYF,TGTGCCACCAGCAGTCCGGGACAGGGCCCTCGGGAGACCCAGTACTTC
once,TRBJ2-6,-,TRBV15,CATSSLTGVANVLTF,TGTGCCACCAGCAGCCTTACGGGGGTGGCCAACGTCCTGACTTTC
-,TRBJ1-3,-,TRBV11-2,CASSTSIPIYF,TGTGCCAGCAGCACTTCGATCCCCATATATTTT
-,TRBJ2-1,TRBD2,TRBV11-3,CASSFFSGRGVAYNEQFF,TGTGCCAGCAGCTTTTTTAGCGGGAGGGGGGTGGCCTACAATGAGCAGTTCTTC
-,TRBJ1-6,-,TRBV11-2,CASSLGRVLYNSPLHF,TGTGCCAGCAGCCTAGGGCGCGTTTTATATAATTCACCCCTCCACTTT
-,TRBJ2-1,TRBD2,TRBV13,CASSHGLAGAYNEQFF,TGTGCCAGCAGCCACGGCTTAGCGGGGGCCTACAATGAGCAGTTCTTC
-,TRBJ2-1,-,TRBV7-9,CASSYPRNEQFF,TGTGCCAGCAGCTATCCTAGGAATGAGCAGTTCTTC
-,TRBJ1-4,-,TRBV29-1,CSVEERGLLFF,TGCAGCGTTGAAGAACGTGGGCTACTGTTTTTT
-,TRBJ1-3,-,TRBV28,CASSLGAVSGNTIYF,TGTGCCAGCAGTTTAGGCGCCGTCTCTGGAAACACCATATATTTT
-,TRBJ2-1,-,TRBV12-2,CASRPGIRPEQFF,TGTGCAAGTCGCCCTGGGATCAGACCGGAGCAGTTCTTC
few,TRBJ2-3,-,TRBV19,CASSFSPARDTQYF,TGTGCCAGTAGTTTTTCCCCGGCCCGTGATACGCAGTATTTT
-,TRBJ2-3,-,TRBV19,CASLPSGQFTQYF,TGTGCCAGTCTCCCCTCCGGACAGTTTACGCAGTATTTT
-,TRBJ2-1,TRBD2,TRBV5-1,CASSLGLAGGNEQFF,TGCGCCAGCAGCTTGGGTCTAGCGGGGGGCAATGAGCAGTTCTTC
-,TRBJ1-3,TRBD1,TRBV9,CASSGTIRQGASFSGNTIYF,TGTGCCAGCAGCGGGACGATTCGACAGGGCGCATCGTTCTCTGGAAACACCATATATTTT
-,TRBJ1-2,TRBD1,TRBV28,CASSLGQGANYGYTF,TGTGCCAGCAGTCTTGGACAGGGAGCTAACTATGGCTACACCTTC
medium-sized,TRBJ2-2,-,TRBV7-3,CASSASPSDTGELFF,TGTGCCAGCAGCGCCTCCCCATCGGACACCGGGGAGCTGTTTTTT
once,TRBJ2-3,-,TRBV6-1,CASSVRVYGFTDTQYF,TGTGCCAGCAGTGTTAGGGTTTATGGGTTCACAGATACGCAGTATTTT
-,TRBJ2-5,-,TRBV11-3,CASSLWWETQYF,TGTGCCAGCAGCTTATGGTGGGAGACCCAGTACTTC
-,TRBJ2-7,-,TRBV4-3,CASSLGQAEQYF,TGCGCCAGCAGCCTCGGTCAGGCCGAGCAGTACTTC
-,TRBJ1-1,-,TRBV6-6,CASTRDTEAFF,TGTGCCAGCACGAGGGACACTGAAGCTTTCTTT
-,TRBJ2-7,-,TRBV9,CASSVGGSSSYEQYF,TGTGCCAGCAGCGTAGGGGGGTCGAGCTCCTACGAGCAGTACTTC
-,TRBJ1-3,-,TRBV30,CAWSVRSSGNTIYF,TGTGCCTGGAGTGTGCGGAGCTCTGGAAACACCATATATTTT
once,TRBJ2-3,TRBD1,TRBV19,CASRDRVSTDTQYF,TGTGCCAGTAGGGACAGGGTTAGCACAGATACGCAGTATTTT
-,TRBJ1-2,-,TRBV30,CAWSVLPYGYTF,TGTGCCTGGAGTGTACTCCCCTATGGCTACACCTTC
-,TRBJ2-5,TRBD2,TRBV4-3,CASSQDPIAGELLETQYF,TGCGCCAGCAGCCAAGATCCCATAGCGGGAGAATTGTTGGAGACCCAGTACTTC
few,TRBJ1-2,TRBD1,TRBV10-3,CAITWDRREGYTF,TGTGCCATCACCTGGGACAGGCGAGAGGGCTACACCTTC
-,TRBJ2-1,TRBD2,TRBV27,CASGLAGDRREQFF,TGTGCCAGCGGACTAGCGGGAGATAGGCGTGAGCAGTTCTTC
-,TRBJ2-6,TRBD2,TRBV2,CASSPGRTGANVLTF,TGTGCCAGCAGCCCCGGGAGGACTGGGGCCAACGTCCTGACTTTC
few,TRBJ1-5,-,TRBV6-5,CASGRENQPQHF,TGTGCCAGCGGGCGGGAGAATCAGCCCCAGCATTTT
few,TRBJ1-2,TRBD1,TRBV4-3,CASRPGQGRGYTF,TGCGCCAGCAGACCGGGACAGGGCCGTGGCTACACCTTC
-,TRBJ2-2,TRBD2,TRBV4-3,CASSPLAGDSTGELFF,TGCGCCAGCAGCCCTCTAGCGGGGGATTCCACCGGGGAGCTGTTTTTT
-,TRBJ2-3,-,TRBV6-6,CATVGGYNTQYF,TGTGCCACCGTTGGGGGCTACAATACGCAGTATTTT
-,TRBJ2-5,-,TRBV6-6,CASSYVSSQETQYF,TGTGCCAGTAGTTATGTTTCTTCTCAAGAGACCCAGTACTTC
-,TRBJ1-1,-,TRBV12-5,CASGLGTGNEAFF,TGTGCTAGTGGTTTGGGAACAGGGAATGAAGCTTTCTTT
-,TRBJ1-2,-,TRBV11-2,CASSLGVFRYTF,TGTGCCAGCAGCTTAGGAGTATTTCGGTACACCTTC
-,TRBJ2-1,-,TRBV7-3,CASSLNPSNEQFF,TGTGCCAGCAGCTTAAATCCCTCCAATGAGCAGTTCTTC
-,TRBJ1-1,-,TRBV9,CASSVAGYTEAFF,TGTGCCAGCAGCGTAGCGGGTTACACTGAAGCTTTCTTT
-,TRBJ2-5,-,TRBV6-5,CASSFRREDSGETQYF,TGTGCCAGCAGTTTCCGCCGGGAGGACAGTGGAGAGACCCAGTACTTC
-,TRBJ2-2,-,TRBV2,CASNPFANTGELFF,TGTGCCAGCAACCCGTTCGCGAACACCGGGGAGCTGTTTTTT
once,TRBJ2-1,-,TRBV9,CASSVGGTTYNEQFF,TGTGCCAGCAGCGTAGGCGGAACCACCTACAATGAGCAGTTCTTC
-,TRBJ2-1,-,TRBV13,CASSFAVEQFF,TGTGCCAGCAGCTTCGCCGTTGAGCAGTTCTTC
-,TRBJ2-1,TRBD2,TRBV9,CASSVAGGSYNEQFF,TGTGCCAGCAGCGTAGCGGGGGGCTCCTACAATGAGCAGTTCTTC
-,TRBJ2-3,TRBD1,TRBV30,CAWSVGRGLGDTQYF,TGTGCCTGGAGTGTTGGCAGGGGGCTAGGTGATACGCAGTATTTT
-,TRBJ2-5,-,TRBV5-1,CASSFGVRETQYF,TGCGCCAGCAGCTTCGGAGTCCGGGAGACCCAGTACTTC
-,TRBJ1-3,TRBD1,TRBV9,CASSAAGGTGNTIYF,TGTGCCAGCTCGGCTGCAGGGGGGACTGGAAACACCATATATTTT
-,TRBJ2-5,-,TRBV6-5,CASSFQETQYF,TGTGCCAGCAGTTTCCAAGAGACCCAGTACTTC
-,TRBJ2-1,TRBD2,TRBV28,CASSFEGLAGQTSGVGTNYNEQFF,TGTGCCAGCAGTTTCGAAGGACTAGCGGGCCAGACTAGCGGGGTAGGGACTAACTACAATGAGCAGTTCTTC
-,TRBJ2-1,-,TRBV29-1,CSVEKGSGNEQFF,TGCAGCGTGGAAAAGGGGTCTGGGAATGAGCAGTTCTTC
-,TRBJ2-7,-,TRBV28,CASSYTGTPFYEQYF,TGTGCCAGCAGTTACACCGGGACTCCGTTCTACGAGCAGTACTTC
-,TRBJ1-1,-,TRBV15,CATSSPSQNTEAFF,TGTGCCACCAGCAGCCCCTCACAGAACACTGAAGCTTTCTTT
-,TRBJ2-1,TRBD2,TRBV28,CASSLVLAGDNEQFF,TGTGCCAGCAGTTTAGTACTAGCGGGGGACAATGAGCAGTTCTTC
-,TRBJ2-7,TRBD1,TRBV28,CASSPTGAYEQYF,TGTGCCAGCAGTCCGACAGGGGCCTACGAGCAGTACTTC
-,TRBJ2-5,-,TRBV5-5,CASSLATKQETQYF,TGTGCCAGCAGCTTGGCGACAAAACAAGAGACCCAGTACTTC
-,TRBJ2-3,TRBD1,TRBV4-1,CASSQAPQDRVLLDTQYF,TGCGCCAGCAGCCAAGCCCCACAGGACAGGGTTTTATTGGATACGCAGTATTTT
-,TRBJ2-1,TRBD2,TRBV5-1,CASSLAVKRDYNEQFF,TGCGCCAGCAGCTTGGCCGTCAAGCGGGACTACAATGAGCAGTTCTTC
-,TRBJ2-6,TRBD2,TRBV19,CASSDGLAGGTGANVLTF,TGTGCCAGTAGTGATGGACTAGCGGGAGGTACTGGGGCCAACGTCCTGACTTTC
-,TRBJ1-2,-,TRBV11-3,CASSGLQKETYGYTF,TGTGCCAGCAGCGGATTGCAAAAAGAGACCTATGGCTACACCTTC